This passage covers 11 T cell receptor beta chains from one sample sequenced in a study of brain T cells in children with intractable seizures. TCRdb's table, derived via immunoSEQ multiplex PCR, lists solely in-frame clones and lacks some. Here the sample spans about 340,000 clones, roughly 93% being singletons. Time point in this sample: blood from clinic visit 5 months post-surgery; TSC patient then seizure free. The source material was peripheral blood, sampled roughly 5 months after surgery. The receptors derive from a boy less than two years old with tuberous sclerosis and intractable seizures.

DNA of the CDR3: TGTGCCAGCAGCCCCTCGACGGGGAGGTCCTATAATTCACCCCTCCACTTT. This sequence encodes CASSPSTGRSYNSPLHF. The chain links TRBV7-6 to TRBJ1-6; D not resolved. Trimming left V 5 bases short and J 1 base short, with 15 bases between. This CDR3 is built from 17 residues. Germline values: CDR1 SGHVS, CDR2 FNYEAQ.

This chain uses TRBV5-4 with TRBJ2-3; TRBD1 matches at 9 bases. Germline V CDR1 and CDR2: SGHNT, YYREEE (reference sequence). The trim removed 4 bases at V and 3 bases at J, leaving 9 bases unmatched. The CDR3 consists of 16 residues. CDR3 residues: CASSLSRDRATDTQYF. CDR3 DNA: TGTGCCAGCAGCCTCTCCCGGGACAGGGCGACAGATACGCAGTATTTT.

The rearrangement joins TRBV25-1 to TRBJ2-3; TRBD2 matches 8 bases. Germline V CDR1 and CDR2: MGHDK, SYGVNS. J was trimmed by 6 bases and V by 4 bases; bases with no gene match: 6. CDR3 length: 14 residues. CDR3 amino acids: CASSARGGPDTQYF. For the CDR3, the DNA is TGTGCCAGCAGTGCACGCGGGGGGCCGGATACGCAGTATTTT.

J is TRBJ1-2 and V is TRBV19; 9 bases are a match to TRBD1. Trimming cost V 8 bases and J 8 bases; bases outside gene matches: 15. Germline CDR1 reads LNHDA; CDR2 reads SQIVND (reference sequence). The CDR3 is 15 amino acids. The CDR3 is CASAIISTGGEGYTF. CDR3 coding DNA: TGTGCCAGTGCCATAATATCGACAGGGGGTGAAGGCTACACCTTC.

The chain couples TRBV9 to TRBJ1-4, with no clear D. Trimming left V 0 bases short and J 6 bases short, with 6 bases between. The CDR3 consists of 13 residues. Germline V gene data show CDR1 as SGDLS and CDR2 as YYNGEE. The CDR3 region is CASSVVPDEKLFF. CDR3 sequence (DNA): TGTGCCAGCAGCGTAGTTCCAGATGAAAAACTGTTTTTT.

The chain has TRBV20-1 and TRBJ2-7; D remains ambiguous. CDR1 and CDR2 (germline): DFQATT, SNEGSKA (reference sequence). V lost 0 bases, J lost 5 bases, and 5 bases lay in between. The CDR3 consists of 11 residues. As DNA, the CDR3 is TGCAGTGCTAGAGATGGGGACGAGCAGTACTTC. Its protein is CSARDGDEQYF.

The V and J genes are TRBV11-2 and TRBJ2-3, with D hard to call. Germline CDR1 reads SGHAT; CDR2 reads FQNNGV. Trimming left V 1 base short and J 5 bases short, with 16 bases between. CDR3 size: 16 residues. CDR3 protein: CASSLGRTTHLDTQYF. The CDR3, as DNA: TGTGCCAGCAGCTTAGGTCGGACGACCCACCTAGATACGCAGTATTTT.

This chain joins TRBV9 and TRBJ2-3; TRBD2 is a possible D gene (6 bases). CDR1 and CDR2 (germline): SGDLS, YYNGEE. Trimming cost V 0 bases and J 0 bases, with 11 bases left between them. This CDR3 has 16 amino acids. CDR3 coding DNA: TGTGCCAGCAGCGTAGACGGGAGTGGGAGCACAGATACGCAGTATTTT. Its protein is CASSVDGSGSTDTQYF.

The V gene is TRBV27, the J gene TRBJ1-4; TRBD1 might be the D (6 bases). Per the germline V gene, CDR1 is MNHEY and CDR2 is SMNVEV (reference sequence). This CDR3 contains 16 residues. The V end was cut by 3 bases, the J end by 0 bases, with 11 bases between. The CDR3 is CASSLRQAATNEKLFF. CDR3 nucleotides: TGTGCCAGCAGTTTGCGACAGGCTGCAACTAATGAAAAACTGTTTTTT.

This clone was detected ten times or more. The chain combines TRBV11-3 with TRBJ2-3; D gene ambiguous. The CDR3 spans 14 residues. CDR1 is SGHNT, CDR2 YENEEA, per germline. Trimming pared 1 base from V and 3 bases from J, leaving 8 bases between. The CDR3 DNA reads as TGTGCCAGCAGCTTAGTTGACGGGACAGATACGCAGTATTTT. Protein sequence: CASSLVDGTDTQYF.

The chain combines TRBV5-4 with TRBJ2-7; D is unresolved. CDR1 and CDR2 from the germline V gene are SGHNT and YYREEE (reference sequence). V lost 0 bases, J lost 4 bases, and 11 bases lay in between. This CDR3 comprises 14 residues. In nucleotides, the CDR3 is TGTGCCAGCAGCTTGGGCGTCAGTTGGTACGAGCAGTACTTC. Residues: CASSLGVSWYEQYF.